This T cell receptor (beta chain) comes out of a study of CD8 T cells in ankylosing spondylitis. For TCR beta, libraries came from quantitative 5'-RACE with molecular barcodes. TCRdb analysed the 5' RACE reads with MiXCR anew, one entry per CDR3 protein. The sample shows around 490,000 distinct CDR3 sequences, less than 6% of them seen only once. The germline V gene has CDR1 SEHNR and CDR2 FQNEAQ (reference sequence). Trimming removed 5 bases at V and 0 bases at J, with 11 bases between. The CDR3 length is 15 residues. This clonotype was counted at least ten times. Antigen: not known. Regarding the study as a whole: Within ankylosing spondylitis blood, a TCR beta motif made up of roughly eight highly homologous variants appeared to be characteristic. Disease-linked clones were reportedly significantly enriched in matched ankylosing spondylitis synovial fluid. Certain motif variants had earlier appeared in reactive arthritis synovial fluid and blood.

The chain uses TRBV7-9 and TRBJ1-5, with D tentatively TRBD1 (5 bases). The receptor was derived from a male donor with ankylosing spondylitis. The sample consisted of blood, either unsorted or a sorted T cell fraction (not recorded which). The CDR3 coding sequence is TGTGCCAGCAGCCCCATGGGGCCTAGCAATCAGCCCCAGCATTTT. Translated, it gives CASSPMGPSNQPQHF. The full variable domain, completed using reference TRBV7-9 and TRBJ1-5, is DTGVSQNPRHKITKRGQNVTFRCDPISEHNRLYWYRQTLGQGPEFLTYFQNEAQLEKSRLLSDRFSAERPKGSFSTLEIQRTEQGDSAMYLCASSPMGPSNQPQHFGDGTRLSIL.